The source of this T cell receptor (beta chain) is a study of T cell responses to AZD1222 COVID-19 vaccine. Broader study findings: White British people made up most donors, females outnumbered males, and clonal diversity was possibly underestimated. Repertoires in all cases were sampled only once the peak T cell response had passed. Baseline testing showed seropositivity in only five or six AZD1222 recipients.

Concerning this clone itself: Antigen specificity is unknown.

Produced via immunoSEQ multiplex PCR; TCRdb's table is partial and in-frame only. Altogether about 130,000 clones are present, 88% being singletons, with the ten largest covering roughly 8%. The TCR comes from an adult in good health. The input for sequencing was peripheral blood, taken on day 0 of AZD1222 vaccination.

As DNA, the CDR3 is TGTGCCAGCAGTGAAGATCGTTGGGGGGAGCTGTTTTTT. This encodes CASSEDRWGELFF. The chain couples TRBV2 to TRBJ2-2; D is undetermined. Trimming left V 1 base short and J 8 bases short, with 8 bases between. Germline CDR1 SNHLY, CDR2 FYNNEI. The CDR3 contains 13 residues.